This T cell receptor beta chain emerged from a study of OX40 agonist ivuxolimab in advanced cancers. Study overall: Patients were given ivuxolimab, an antibody that agonizes OX40 (CD134). Three partial responders included one hepatocellular carcinoma patient and two cutaneous melanoma patients.

A remark on this clone: Its antigen is undetermined.

The CDR3 sequence is 12 residues long. Germline CDR1 reads SQVTM; CDR2 reads ANQGSEA. With 6 bases removed from V and 4 bases from J, the gap between germline ends came to 12 bases. Study findings and constraints: Researchers report that CD8+ T cells had, on average, more expanded clones than CD4+.

TCRdb's table, derived via immunoSEQ multiplex PCR, lists solely in-frame clones and lacks some. This table has 20,000 to 25,000 clones, approximately 87% appearing once. The chain is built from TRBV29-1 and TRBJ1-2; D not resolved. The sequence was obtained from an adult with an advanced solid tumor such as melanoma, head and neck, liver or kidney cancer. The source material was CD4+ or CD8+ T cells sorted from blood, sampled in a trial of the OX40 agonist ivuxolimab. The CDR3 reads CSVEGRFYGYTF. Here the CDR3 DNA reads TGCAGCGTCGAGGGCAGGTTCTATGGCTACACCTTC.